The next 25 T cell receptor beta chains were all read from a single sample in a study of response to subunit inactivated influenza vaccine. TCRdb re-called the RT-PCR reads with MiXCR, one entry per CDR3 protein. The sample includes about 610,000 distinct CDR3 sequences, about 15% of them seen just once. Sequenced here: PBMCs from blood, sampled 11 to 12 days after vaccination. These receptors were collected from a man between 50 and 59 years old who received an inactivated influenza vaccine.

A remark on this clonotype: At one end the junction does not follow the germline gene, possibly because of a read error. The chain links TRBV4-3 to TRBJ1-5; D gene uncertain. Germline V gene lookup returns CDR1 LGHNA and CDR2 YSLEER. This CDR3 has 15 residues. The CDR3 loop is CVSSQDLTGFQPQHF. The CDR3 nucleotides are TGCGTCAGCAGCCAAGACTTGACGGGCTTTCAGCCCCAGCATTTT.

In this sample, this clonotype turned up a few times. The rearrangement uses TRBV20-1 and TRBJ2-7; D possibly corresponds to TRBD2 (6 bases). CDR3 length: 13 amino acids. V was trimmed by 3 bases and J by 4 bases, leaving 13 bases between them. Looked up from germline, CDR1 is DFQATT and CDR2 is SNEGSKA (reference sequence). DNA of the CDR3: TGCAGTGCTAGCGATGGACTACCTTACGAGCAGTACTTC. Its translation is CSASDGLPYEQYF.

The chain combines TRBV6-2 or TRBV6-3 with TRBJ2-6; D possibly corresponds to TRBD1 (6 bases). The CDR3 covers 21 residues. The germline V and J ends were trimmed by 2 bases and 2 bases, with 25 bases remaining between them. Germline CDR1 is MNHEY and CDR2 is SVGEGT. CDR3 DNA sequence: TGTGCCAGCAGTTACATAATGTCGGACAGCTCTCGTTCGGCTGGGGCCAACGTCCTGACTTTC. Its translation: CASSYIMSDSSRSAGANVLTF.

J is TRBJ2-7 and V is TRBV6-2 or TRBV6-3, with 9 bases identical to TRBD2. Per germline, CDR1 MNHEY and CDR2 SVGEGT. Losses at the gene ends were 10 bases for V and 3 bases for J; bases not matched to a gene: 10. The CDR3 consists of 14 residues. DNA of the CDR3: TGTGCCACACAAAGGACTAGCGAACGCTACGAGCAGTACTTC. Its translation is CATQRTSERYEQYF.

The chain combines TRBV7-9 with TRBJ2-3; 7 bases are shared with TRBD2. Trimming cost V 2 bases and J 4 bases; bases outside gene matches: 9. The CDR3 length is 16 residues. Germline V lookup: CDR1 SEHNR, CDR2 FQNEAQ (reference sequence). The CDR3 coding sequence is TGTGCCAGCAGCTTACGAAGAGCGGGATGGGCAGATACGCAGTATTTT. Encoded protein: CASSLRRAGWADTQYF.

The gene calls are TRBV2 and TRBJ2-1; D may be TRBD2 (6 bases). Germline CDR1 and CDR2: SNHLY and FYNNEI. CDR3 size: 15 residues. Trimming took off 6 bases at V and 3 bases at J, with 15 bases between the two ends. The CDR3: CASRGLAGNYNEQFF. CDR3 sequence (DNA): TGTGCCAGCAGGGGACTGGCGGGGAACTACAATGAGCAGTTCTTC.

The chain uses TRBV28 and TRBJ2-7, with D possibly matching TRBD1 (6 bases). CDR3 length: 16 amino acids. Germline assignment: CDR1 MDHEN and CDR2 SYDVKM. The ends were cut back, 11 bases at V and 6 bases at J, with 29 bases in the middle. CDR3 bases: TGTGCCTCCACCGCCTCTCAACAGGGTCCTCGAGGCGAGCAGTACTTC. It encodes CASTASQQGPRGEQYF.

This chain uses TRBV29-1 with TRBJ2-7; TRBD2 matches at 10 bases. Per the germline V gene, CDR1 is SQVTM and CDR2 is ANQGSEA. The J segment lost 6 bases and the V segment lost 4 bases, leaving 6 bases of the junction unmatched. There are 13 residues in the CDR3. This CDR3 is CSVVASGRGEQYF. CDR3 bases: TGCAGCGTTGTTGCTAGCGGGAGAGGCGAGCAGTACTTC.

This clonotype was seen a handful of times. The chain has TRBV6-2 or TRBV6-3 and TRBJ2-1, with 10 nucleotides matching TRBD2. J was trimmed by 1 base and V by 0 bases; bases with no gene match: 9. From germline, CDR1 is MNHEY and CDR2 SVGEGT. The CDR3 loop spans 19 amino acids. The DNA for the CDR3 is TGTGCCAGCAGTTACTCGACTCAGAGCGGGGGGGATTCCTACAATGAGCAGTTCTTC. Translated, it gives CASSYSTQSGGDSYNEQFF.

The chain combines TRBV20-1 with TRBJ2-3; possibly TRBD2 for D (6 bases). Trimming shortened V by 7 bases and J by 4 bases, and 18 bases separated the two germline ends. Germline-derived CDR1 and CDR2 are DFQATT and SNEGSKA (reference sequence). The CDR3 sequence is 14 residues long. The CDR3 DNA is TGCAGTGTTTGGAGGGCAGGGTGGGCAGATACGCAGTATTTT. This encodes CSVWRAGWADTQYF.

This chain joins TRBV7-9 and TRBJ1-1; D remains unclear. Trimming left V 3 bases short and J 0 bases short, with 11 bases between. Per the germline V gene, CDR1 is SEHNR and CDR2 is FQNEAQ (reference sequence). There are 15 residues in the CDR3. DNA for the CDR3: TGTGCCAGCAGCTTGTCGTACGGGATGAACACTGAAGCTTTCTTT. Protein product: CASSLSYGMNTEAFF.

This clonotype has only a few counts. V and J are TRBV5-1 and TRBJ2-7, with D possibly matching TRBD1 (6 bases). Per germline, CDR1 SGHRS and CDR2 YFSETQ. Trimming removed 0 bases from V and 5 bases from J, with 15 bases in between. The CDR3 length is 15 residues. CDR3 bases: TGCGCCAGCAGCTTGGACGGGGACAACACGGACGAGCAGTACTTC. This encodes CASSLDGDNTDEQYF.

This chain links TRBV3-1 with TRBJ2-7, with 10 bases lining up with TRBD1. Germline V gives CDR1 LGHDT, CDR2 YNNKEL (reference sequence). The V gene end was trimmed by 4 bases and the J gene end by 6 bases; junction bases not matched to a gene: 6. This CDR3 is 14 amino acids long. The CDR3 loop reads CASSPLGTGAEQYF. The CDR3 nucleotides read TGTGCCAGCAGCCCGCTGGGGACAGGGGCCGAGCAGTACTTC.

The V gene is TRBV20-1, the J gene TRBJ2-5; 12 bases fit TRBD2. Germline V gene sequence: CDR1 DFQATT, CDR2 SNEGSKA (reference sequence). This CDR3 contains 13 residues. With 6 bases clipped from V and 6 bases from J, the junction kept 5 bases outside the gene matches. The CDR3 region has the DNA TGCAGTGCGCCAACTAGCGGGAGGAAGACCCAGTACTTC. This codes for CSAPTSGRKTQYF.

This clonotype was picked up a small number of times. The chain has TRBV5-1 and TRBJ2-3; D might be TRBD2 (5 bases). CDR1 is SGHRS, CDR2 YFSETQ, per germline. This CDR3 region has 15 residues. V dropped 3 bases and J dropped 0 bases, with 11 bases sitting between them. In DNA, the CDR3 is TGCGCCAGCAGCTACGACGGGATTAGCACAGATACGCAGTATTTT. Residues: CASSYDGISTDTQYF.

The V and J genes are TRBV11-3 and TRBJ1-1; D unclear. Trimming shortened V by 4 bases and J by 6 bases, and 12 bases separated the two germline ends. Germline assignment: CDR1 SGHNT and CDR2 YENEEA. CDR3 length: 13 amino acids. The CDR3 loop is CASSYFTGSEAFF. In DNA, the CDR3 is TGTGCCAGCAGCTATTTCACGGGGTCTGAAGCTTTCTTT.

This clonotype showed up just a few times. The chain has TRBV5-1 and TRBJ2-7; unclear D gene. In germline, CDR1 is SGHRS, CDR2 YFSETQ. Trimming removed 4 bases from V and 0 bases from J, with 8 bases in between. This CDR3 contains 13 residues. The CDR3 DNA follows: TGCGCCAGCAGCGTCCGACCCTCCTACGAGCAGTACTTC. It yields the protein CASSVRPSYEQYF. Combining the CDR3 with reference TRBV5-1 and TRBJ2-7 gives the whole variable domain KAGVTQTPRYLIKTRGQQVTLSCSPISGHRSVSWYQQTPGQGLQFLFEYFSETQRNKGNFPGRFSGRQFSNSRSEMNVSTLELGDSALYLCASSVRPSYEQYFGPGTRLTVT.

This clonotype was observed a handful of times. The genes are TRBV7-2 and TRBJ2-7; 11 positions match TRBD2. Trimming at V came to 2 bases and at J to 4 bases, leaving 10 bases not matched to a gene. CDR3 size: 17 residues. CDR1 is SGHTA, CDR2 FQGNSA, per germline. The CDR3 protein is CASSLSRSGRALYEQYF. The CDR3, as DNA: TGTGCCAGCAGCTTAAGCCGTAGCGGGAGGGCCCTATACGAGCAGTACTTC.

At least ten counts were recorded for this clonotype. This chain links TRBV20-1 with TRBJ2-7; TRBD2 agrees at 11 bases. Per germline, CDR1 DFQATT and CDR2 SNEGSKA (reference sequence). The V and J ends lost 5 bases and 3 bases, in that order; junction bases with no gene match: 15. This CDR3 comprises 17 residues. Here the CDR3 reads CSAAPLTSGRRVYEQYF. The CDR3 coding sequence is TGCAGTGCTGCCCCCCTTACTAGCGGGAGACGGGTCTACGAGCAGTACTTC.

This clonotype was seen at least ten times. V and J are TRBV29-1 and TRBJ2-5, with D maybe TRBD1 (6 bases). The CDR3 runs 13 residues. Germline V gene data show CDR1 as SQVTM and CDR2 as ANQGSEA. V shed 7 bases and J shed 5 bases, with 17 bases lying between them. The CDR3 loop reads CSGDKGGSETQYF. For the CDR3, the DNA is TGCAGCGGGGACAAGGGCGGTAGTGAGACCCAGTACTTC.

V and J are TRBV11-3 and TRBJ2-1; 7 positions agree with TRBD2. The CDR3 runs to 14 residues. Trimming removed 3 bases from V and 7 bases from J; junction bases left unmatched: 6. CDR1 is SGHNT and CDR2 is YENEEA in the germline V gene. The chain's CDR3 is CASSLGGSQNEQFF. In nucleotides, the CDR3 is TGTGCCAGCAGCTTGGGGGGGTCCCAGAATGAGCAGTTCTTC.

The V gene is TRBV12-3 or TRBV12-4, the J gene TRBJ1-1, with D tentatively TRBD1 (6 bases). The CDR3 has 15 residues. V lost 6 bases and J lost 1, with 15 bases in between. The CDR3 DNA reads TGTGCCAGCAGCTGGGGACAAGCAAAGAACACTGAAGCTTTCTTT. Its protein product is CASSWGQAKNTEAFF.

For the CDR3, the DNA is TGTGCCAGCAGCGTTGAGGGGGGTACGCAGTATTTT. It translates to CASSVEGGTQYF. J is TRBJ2-3 and V is TRBV9; D possibly matches TRBD1 or TRBD2 (6 bases each). Trimming removed 2 bases at V and 8 bases at J, with 9 bases between. CDR3 size: 12 residues. CDR1 and CDR2 (germline): SGDLS, YYNGEE. The variable domain in full, with the rest retrieved from reference TRBV9 and TRBJ2-3, is DSGVTQTPKHLITATGQRVTLRCSPRSGDLSVYWYQQSLDQGLQFLIQYYNGEERAKGNILERFSAQQFPDLHSELNLSSLELGDSALYFCASSVEGGTQYFGPGTRLTVL.

This clonotype showed up many times. The V call is TRBV20-1, the J call TRBJ2-1, with D possibly called TRBD1 or TRBD2 (5 bases each). Per the germline V gene, CDR1 is DFQATT and CDR2 is SNEGSKA (reference sequence). CDR3 length: 13 residues. Trimming left V 0 bases short and J 9 bases short, with 12 bases between. CDR3 protein: CSARDPRDGEQFF. The CDR3 nucleotides read TGCAGTGCTAGAGATCCACGGGACGGTGAGCAGTTCTTC.

This clonotype was picked up a small number of times. The chain is built from TRBV4-3 and TRBJ2-3, with 12 bases fitting TRBD2. CDR3 length equals 16 residues. The germline CDR1 and CDR2 sequences are LGHNA and YSLEER. J gave up 8 bases and V 0 bases, and 6 bases lay outside the gene matches. The CDR3 nucleotides are TGCGCCAGCAGCCAAGATGCGACTAGCGGGAGTAGTACGCAGTATTTT. This translates into CASSQDATSGSSTQYF.